A selection of T cell receptor beta chains follows, all from one sample in a study of shared clonotypes between healthy human individuals. Here immunoSEQ multiplex PCR was the method, and the copy in TCRdb shows in-frame clones only, minus some. The profile shows about 2.3 million clones, less than 95% of them singletons. Specimen: naive CD4+ T cells from PBMCs. The receptor set was obtained from a man younger than 35 in good health. Some clones in this sample may be carry-over from other donors' samples. Both conserved end residues are part of each CDR3. The D gene is left open where the match is weak. The size field is filled for only some rows; it gives once, few, many or a size class.

J gene	V gene	clone size	D gene	CDR3 DNA	CDR3 protein
TRBJ2-3	TRBV28	-	-	TGTGCCAGCAGATCTAGCACAGATACGCAGTATTTT	CASRSSTDTQYF
TRBJ2-1	TRBV7-3	-	TRBD2	TGTGCCAGCAGTCGAATCTCTAGGGGACTAGCGGGGACAGTTGAGCAGTTCTTC	CASSRISRGLAGTVEQFF
TRBJ1-5	TRBV7-6	-	-	TGTGCCAGCAGCTTTTATAGCAATCAGCCCCAGCATTTT	CASSFYSNQPQHF
TRBJ2-2	TRBV6-1	once	TRBD2	TGTGCCAGCAGTGAAGGACTAGCCTTTTACACCGGGGAGCTGTTTTTT	CASSEGLAFYTGELFF
TRBJ1-2	TRBV9	-	-	TGTGCCAGCAGCGCGCCCGGGACAATCTATGGCTACACCTTC	CASSAPGTIYGYTF
TRBJ2-3	TRBV5-4	-	-	TGTGCCAGCAGCCGAGCGGAACGAGGAGGGTTCACAGATACGCAGTATTTT	CASSRAERGGFTDTQYF
TRBJ2-3	TRBV30	-	-	TGTGCCTCTTCGCCCGGGCAAATCCGACCTCGGGATACGCAGTATTTT	CASSPGQIRPRDTQYF
TRBJ1-4	TRBV6-5	-	TRBD1	TGTGCCAGCAGTTCTCCGGACAGGCTGGGGAAACTGTTTTTT	CASSSPDRLGKLFF
TRBJ2-2	TRBV7-8	-	-	TGTGCCAGCAGCCGCCGGGGGGCGGGAGTGAGGACCGGGGAGCTGTTTTTT	CASSRRGAGVRTGELFF
TRBJ1-1	TRBV28	-	-	TGTGCCAGCAGTTTACCCGCGGCATTGAACACTGAAGCTTTCTTT	CASSLPAALNTEAFF
TRBJ2-7	TRBV29-1	once	-	TGCAGCGTTGCCACTGCCTACGAGCAGTACTTC	CSVATAYEQYF
TRBJ2-7	TRBV7-9	-	-	TGTGCCAGCAGCGCGCAAGCCGGGAAGATCTACGAGCAGTACTTC	CASSAQAGKIYEQYF
TRBJ1-2	TRBV9	-	-	TGTGCCAGCAGCGCGGAGGGGACACACCAAATTTCTAACTATGGCTACACCTTC	CASSAEGTHQISNYGYTF
TRBJ1-1	TRBV30	few	-	TGTGCCTGGCAGGACAGCGAAGCTTTCTTT	CAWQDSEAFF
TRBJ2-3	TRBV7-3	-	-	TGTGCCAGCAGTCTGGGGGACGGGGTGCAGTATTTT	CASSLGDGVQYF
TRBJ2-3	TRBV28	-	-	TGTGCCAGCGAGGGTAGCACAGATACGCAGTATTTT	CASEGSTDTQYF
TRBJ1-2	TRBV5-1	-	-	TGCGCCAGCAGCCCTGTCCCCACCGCCGGACTGGGTTACGACTATGGCTACACCTTC	CASSPVPTAGLGYDYGYTF
TRBJ2-1	TRBV7-9	-	-	TGTGCCAGCAGCTTAGCTCTATACAATGAGCAGTTCTTC	CASSLALYNEQFF
TRBJ1-2	TRBV2	-	-	TGTGCCAGCAGGAACGGGCCGGCTAACTATGGCTACACCTTC	CASRNGPANYGYTF
TRBJ1-3	TRBV4-1	-	-	TGCGCCAGCAGCCAAGATGGGGACGGCCCCCACTCTGGAAACACCATATATTTT	CASSQDGDGPHSGNTIYF
TRBJ2-1	TRBV19	-	TRBD2	TGTGCCAGTAGTGGATACAAAGGGAGAACGGGAGGGACGGGGTACAATGAGCAGTTCTTC	CASSGYKGRTGGTGYNEQFF
TRBJ2-1	TRBV5-6	-	TRBD2	TGTGCCAGCAGCTTGGTGGGGTATAGCGGGAGCTACAATGAGCAGTTCTTC	CASSLVGYSGSYNEQFF
TRBJ1-3	TRBV28	-	-	TGTGCCAGCAGCCGAGGACGGACTGGAAACACCATATATTTT	CASSRGRTGNTIYF
TRBJ1-1	TRBV4-3	-	-	TGCGCCAGCAGCCAAGATCGGATGAACACTGAAGCTTTCTTT	CASSQDRMNTEAFF
TRBJ2-3	TRBV5-1	-	TRBD2	TGCGCCAGCAGCCCCGGACTAGCGGGGTATACAGATACGCAGTATTTT	CASSPGLAGYTDTQYF
TRBJ1-2	TRBV6-5	-	-	TGTGCCAGCAGTTACTCGACCACCCGACAGTTCTATGGCTACACCTTC	CASSYSTTRQFYGYTF
TRBJ2-1	TRBV6-5	-	TRBD1	TGTGCCAGTATCCGGGACAGGGACTCCTACAATGAGCAGTTCTTC	CASIRDRDSYNEQFF
TRBJ2-1	TRBV9	-	-	TGTGCCAGCAGCGTAGCAAGTCGGAACAATGAGCAGTTCTTC	CASSVASRNNEQFF
TRBJ2-2	TRBV27	-	-	TGTGCCAGCAGTTCTTGGCCGTTAGACACCGGGGAGCTGTTTTTT	CASSSWPLDTGELFF
TRBJ2-7	TRBV6-5	-	-	TGTGCCAGCAGTTACTCAGGCGGGACCCGGGTCGAGCAGTACTTC	CASSYSGGTRVEQYF
TRBJ2-7	TRBV5-4	-	-	TGTGCCAGCAGCGACACCCGGTCGGCAGGGTCGGCGGAGCAGTACTTC	CASSDTRSAGSAEQYF
TRBJ1-1	TRBV27	-	TRBD1	TGTGCCAGCAGCCCCCGAGGGACAGGGTCAGCTTTCTTT	CASSPRGTGSAFF
TRBJ1-1	TRBV10-3	-	TRBD1	TGTGCCATCAAGGGACAGGGAATGGGAACTGAAGCTTTCTTT	CAIKGQGMGTEAFF
TRBJ1-1	TRBV5-1	-	-	TGCGCCAGCAGCTTGCAAGGGGTTAACACTGAAGCTTTCTTT	CASSLQGVNTEAFF
TRBJ2-1	TRBV4-3	-	TRBD2	TGCGCCAGCAGCCAAAGGGTCATGTCCGGGACTAGCGCGTACAATGAGCAGTTCTTC	CASSQRVMSGTSAYNEQFF
TRBJ1-1	TRBV5-4	-	TRBD1	TGTGCCAGCAGGGACAGGATTATGAACACTGAAGCTTTCTTT	CASRDRIMNTEAFF
TRBJ2-1	TRBV5-1	-	-	TGCGCCAGCAGCTTGGGACCCGCTATGGGAGAGCAGTTCTTC	CASSLGPAMGEQFF
TRBJ2-5	TRBV23-1	-	TRBD1	TGCGCCAGCAGTCAATCGGGACAGAATCAAGAGACCCAGTACTTC	CASSQSGQNQETQYF
TRBJ2-3	TRBV28	-	-	TGTGCCAGCAGTCGAGGAGGGAGCACAGATACGCAGTATTTT	CASSRGGSTDTQYF
TRBJ2-2	TRBV5-1	-	TRBD2	TGCGCCAGCAGCTCGGGAGGGGCGGCCGGGGAGCTGTTTTTT	CASSSGGAAGELFF
TRBJ2-1	TRBV19	once	TRBD1	TGTGCCAGTAGTGCTCGACAGGGGCACAATGAGCAGTTCTTC	CASSARQGHNEQFF
TRBJ1-2	TRBV27	-	TRBD1	TGTGCCAGCAGTTTTTGGCCGGCGGACAGGGAGCCTGACTATGGCTACACCTTC	CASSFWPADREPDYGYTF
TRBJ2-3	TRBV4-3	-	-	TGCGCCAGCAGCCAAGATAATAGGTATACAGATACGCAGTATTTT	CASSQDNRYTDTQYF
TRBJ2-1	TRBV27	-	TRBD2	TGTGCCAGCAGGCCCCTAGCGGTGGCCTACAATGAGCAGTTCTTC	CASRPLAVAYNEQFF
TRBJ2-1	TRBV6-4	-	TRBD1	TGTGCCAGCAGTGACCGACAGGGGAGTGAGCAGTTCTTC	CASSDRQGSEQFF
TRBJ2-2	TRBV28	-	TRBD2	TGTGCCAGCAGTTTTCTAGCGGGGGTGAACACCGGGGAGCTGTTTTTT	CASSFLAGVNTGELFF
TRBJ2-3	TRBV10-1	-	-	TGCGCCAGCAGTGGCGGTTCCCGGTTGGATACGCAGTATTTT	CASSGGSRLDTQYF
TRBJ1-1	TRBV6-5	-	-	TGTGCCAGCAGCCCCGGAACTTACACTGAAGCTTTCTTT	CASSPGTYTEAFF
TRBJ2-7	TRBV29-1	-	-	TGCAGCGTCACACGGGGGGCGCAAGGGACTCCTTACGAGCAGTACTTC	CSVTRGAQGTPYEQYF
TRBJ1-2	TRBV7-6	-	-	TGTGCCAGCAGCCACAGGGTTGACTATGGCTACACCTTC	CASSHRVDYGYTF
TRBJ2-7	TRBV28	-	TRBD2	TGTGCCAGCAGCTTCCAGGGAGGGCGCTCCGAGCAGTACTTC	CASSFQGGRSEQYF
TRBJ2-1	TRBV19	-	TRBD2	TGTGCCAGCCGGACTAGCGGGAGATCCTACAATGAGCAGTTCTTC	CASRTSGRSYNEQFF
TRBJ1-5	TRBV7-9	-	-	TGTGCCAGCAGCTCGGACAGCAATCAGCCCCAGCATTTT	CASSSDSNQPQHF
TRBJ1-4	TRBV30	once	-	TGTGCCTGGAGTGTCCAGGGAAGGGATGAAAAACTGTTTTTT	CAWSVQGRDEKLFF
TRBJ1-5	TRBV5-8	-	-	TGTGCCAGCAGCTTGGAGGGCAGGGACAATCAGCCCCAGCATTTT	CASSLEGRDNQPQHF
TRBJ2-5	TRBV5-1	-	-	TGCGCCAGCAGCTTGTTACAGACCCCTGGGTACCAAGAGACCCAGTACTTC	CASSLLQTPGYQETQYF
TRBJ1-3	TRBV11-2	-	-	TGTGCCAGCAGCTTCAGTAGAAACACCATATATTTT	CASSFSRNTIYF